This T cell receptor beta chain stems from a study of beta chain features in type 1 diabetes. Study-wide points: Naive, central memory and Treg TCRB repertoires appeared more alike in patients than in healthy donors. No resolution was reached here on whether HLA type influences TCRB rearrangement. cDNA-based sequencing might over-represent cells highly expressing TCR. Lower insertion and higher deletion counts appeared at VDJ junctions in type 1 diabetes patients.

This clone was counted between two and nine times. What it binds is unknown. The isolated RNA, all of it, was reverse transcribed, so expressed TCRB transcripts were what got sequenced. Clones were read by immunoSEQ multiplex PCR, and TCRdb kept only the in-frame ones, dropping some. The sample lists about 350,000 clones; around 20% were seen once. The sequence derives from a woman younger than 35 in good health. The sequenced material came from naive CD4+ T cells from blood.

CDR3 sequence reads: CASSLEGDTQYF. In DNA, the CDR3 is TGTGCCAGCAGCTTAGAGGGAGATACGCAGTATTTT. The chain combines TRBV7-3 with TRBJ2-3, with D possibly matching TRBD2 (5 bases). The CDR3 is made up of 12 amino acids. CDR1 is SGHTA, CDR2 FQGTGA, per germline. V lost 2 bases, J lost 5 bases, and 5 bases lay in between. The entire variable domain, with the rest obtained from reference TRBV7-3 and TRBJ2-3, is as follows: GAGVSQTPSNKVTEKGKYVELRCDPISGHTALYWYRQSLGQGPEFLIYFQGTGAADDSGLPNDRFFAVRPEGSVSTLKIQRTERGDSAVYLCASSLEGDTQYFGPGTRLTVL.